The present T cell receptor beta chain was sequenced within a study of CD8 T cells in Susac syndrome. Study-level results: The CD4+ T cell repertoires of Susac syndrome were found to show no clonal expansion.

About this clonotype itself: Antigen: not known.

Blood CD8+ and CD4+ T cells underwent high-throughput TCR beta sequencing. 0.5 to 1 ug RNA was reverse transcribed with random hexamers. TCRdb ran MiXCR on the immunoSEQ multiplex PCR reads and lists one entry per CDR3 protein. Seen here are about 210,000 distinct CDR3 sequences, about 94% observed once, and the top ten hold around 0.16%. The specimen sequenced was CD4+ T cells from PBMCs. This TCR was sampled from a human donor with Susac syndrome.

CDR3 nucleotides: TGTGCCAGCAGCTTAGGCGCGGATACCGCTGCAGATACGCAGTATTTT. Translating it yields CASSLGADTAADTQYF. V gene TRBV11-2 combines with J gene TRBJ2-3, with D uncertain. V shed 1 base and J shed 4 bases, with 15 bases lying between them. Germline values: CDR1 SGHAT, CDR2 FQNNGV. This CDR3 is built from 16 residues. Full variable domain (remainder filled in from reference TRBV11-2 and TRBJ2-3): EAGVAQSPRYKIIEKRQSVAFWCNPISGHATLYWYQQILGQGPKLLIQFQNNGVVDDSQLPKDRFSAERLKGVDSTLKIQPAKLEDSAVYLCASSLGADTAADTQYFGPGTRLTVL.